This T cell receptor beta chain was profiled in a study of PD-1 blockade in classical Hodgkin lymphoma (dated by TCRdb to about 2020). Looking at the study overall: Nivolumab dosing was 3 mg/kg intravenously every 2 weeks, continuing until either disease progression or unacceptable toxicity. The study used TCR beta sequencing and CyTOF to define a peripheral blood immune signature of response to PD-1 blockade in classical Hodgkin lymphoma.

Broad study findings and their caveats: The study was restricted to a single clinical trial cohort, and the causes of repertoire differences, possibly disease activity or prior therapy, were left undefined. Lower diversity was seen in patients whose nivolumab began less than 1 year after ASCT, and these patients were left out of later analyses so that immune reconstitution would not confound the results. By C4D1, a significant rise was seen in CD4+ TCR diversity but not in CD8+ TCR diversity (p=0.0027 vs p=0.16), and the rise was most apparent among complete responders (p=0.02). Newly diagnosed patients were reported to have lower baseline TCR diversity than healthy donors, and relapsed/refractory patients were reported to have lower baseline TCR diversity still. Among trial patients, those achieving complete response had baseline diversity similar to that of newly diagnosed patients, while diversity was significantly lower in partial responders and progressors.

What the time point label conveys for this sample: cycle 2 day 1 (C2D1) of nivolumab. Every trial patient had relapsed after autologous stem cell transplantation, and cohorts A, B and C differed in prior brentuximab vedotin exposure. The trial cohort was composed of 56 patients with relapsed/refractory classical Hodgkin lymphoma, for whom complete response, partial response or progressive disease was recorded as best overall response. Trial patients were treated with single-agent nivolumab in the multi-cohort phase II CheckMate 205 trial. An independent review committee assessed best overall response by applying the 2007 International Working Group response criteria. PBMCs from the trial were collected at three points: immediately before nivolumab initiation (C1D1), and during therapy at cycle 2 day 1 and cycle 4 day 1. After peripheral blood was drawn into 8 mL Vacutainer Cell Preparation Tubes, PBMCs were isolated by centrifugation and then cryopreserved.

Genomic DNA was isolated using the Qiagen DNeasy kit from unsorted PBMCs as well as from negatively selected CD4+ and CD8+ fractions. Using primers that anneal to V and J segments, immunoSEQ multiplex PCR amplified the TCR beta CDR3 regions. A synthetic immune receptor repertoire was used to minimize amplification bias, and any residual bias was removed computationally once sequencing was done. Per the source publication's procedure: Custom Python scripts were used to quantify repertoire diversity as the Shannon entropy index. Unsorted, CD4+ and CD8+ repertoires were analyzed separately, except for combined analyses in which CD4+ and CD8+ sequences were merged in silico. Clonal expansion was defined as a frequency increase of at least 2-fold after treatment compared with C1D1, and clones undetected at baseline were assigned a pseudocount of 0.5. Singleton clones were defined as clones with 0 or 1 copy at C1D1, and non-singleton clones were defined as clones with 2 or more copies. Clones expanded in unsorted samples were annotated as CD4+, CD8+ or unknown by matching protein sequences in sorted samples from the same patient. Wilcoxon tests on paired samples were used to test changes in diversity from C1D1 to C4D1. This immuneACCESS table, as held by TCRdb, lists in-frame sequences with V and J called but not all clones. Of the missing ones, under half trace to an unresolved V gene in checked studies; the others have no known cause. For V, J and clone size, that table is used; D and trimming come from the DNA. The sample table lists 130,000 to 150,000 clones, approximately 72% of them with a count of one. Clones ranked in the top ten supply roughly a tenth of the sample.

From the cysteine up to the phenylalanine, the CDR3 has a length of 14 residues. Solely the CDR3 DNA is kept, with 42 bases framed from the first base. The trim is 3 bases for V and 6 bases for J, with a gap of 12 bases between the germline ends. CDR1 and CDR2 are read off the germline V gene as SGDLS and YYNGEE. A remark on this clone: Its antigen is unknown. Per-base qualities were not stored, and no clone one base away is much larger.

The sequencing here drew on peripheral blood mononuclear cells (PBMCs), taken before the second cycle of nivolumab. The sequence is built from TRBV9 and TRBJ2-2, with no confident D gene call. This receptor was identified in a human donor with classical Hodgkin lymphoma. The nucleotide sequence is given as TGTGCCAGCAGCGACAGTTCGTTTTCCGGGGAGCTGTTTTTT. Its protein reads: CASSDSSFSGELFF.